The clone carrying this T cell receptor beta chain came up many times. Amplification of TCR beta CDR3 regions was performed using RNA transcripts as template. First-round RT-PCR targeting the TCR CDR3 was performed with the HTBI primer set. TCRdb redid the calling of the multiplex PCR reads with MiXCR, one entry per CDR3 protein. The table has 100,000 to 130,000 distinct CDR3 sequences, about a sixth seen once; the top ten hold 35% to 50%. This CDR3 region has 11 residues. The V end was cut by 6 bases, the J end by 12 bases, with 14 bases between. Germline lookup yields CDR1 SGHAT and CDR2 FQNNGV. This entry belongs to a study of T cells in Graves' hyperthyroidism and ophthalmopathy.

This TCR derives from a woman between 50 and 59 years old with Graves' hyperthyroidism. Sample: blood. This rearrangement joins TRBV11-2 to TRBJ1-2; no clear D gene. Here the CDR3 reads CASSTQGPDTF. The CDR3 nucleotides are TGTGCCAGCAGTACACAAGGGCCAGACACCTTC.